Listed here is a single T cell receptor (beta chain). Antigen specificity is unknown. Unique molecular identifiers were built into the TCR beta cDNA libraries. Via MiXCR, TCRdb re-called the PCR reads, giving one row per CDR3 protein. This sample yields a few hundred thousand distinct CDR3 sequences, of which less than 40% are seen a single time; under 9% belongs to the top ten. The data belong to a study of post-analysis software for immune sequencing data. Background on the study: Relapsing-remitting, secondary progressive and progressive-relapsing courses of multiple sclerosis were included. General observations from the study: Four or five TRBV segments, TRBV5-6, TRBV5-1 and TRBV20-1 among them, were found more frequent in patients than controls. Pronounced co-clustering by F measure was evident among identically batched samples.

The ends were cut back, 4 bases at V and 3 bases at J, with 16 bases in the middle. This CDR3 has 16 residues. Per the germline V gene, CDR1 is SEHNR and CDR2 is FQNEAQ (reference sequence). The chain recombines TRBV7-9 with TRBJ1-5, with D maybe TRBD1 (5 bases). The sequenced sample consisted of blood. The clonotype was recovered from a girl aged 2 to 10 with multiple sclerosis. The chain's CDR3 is CASSSGVGGNNQPQHF. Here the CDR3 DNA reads TGTGCCAGCAGCTCTGGCGTGGGGGGAAACAATCAGCCCCAGCATTTT.